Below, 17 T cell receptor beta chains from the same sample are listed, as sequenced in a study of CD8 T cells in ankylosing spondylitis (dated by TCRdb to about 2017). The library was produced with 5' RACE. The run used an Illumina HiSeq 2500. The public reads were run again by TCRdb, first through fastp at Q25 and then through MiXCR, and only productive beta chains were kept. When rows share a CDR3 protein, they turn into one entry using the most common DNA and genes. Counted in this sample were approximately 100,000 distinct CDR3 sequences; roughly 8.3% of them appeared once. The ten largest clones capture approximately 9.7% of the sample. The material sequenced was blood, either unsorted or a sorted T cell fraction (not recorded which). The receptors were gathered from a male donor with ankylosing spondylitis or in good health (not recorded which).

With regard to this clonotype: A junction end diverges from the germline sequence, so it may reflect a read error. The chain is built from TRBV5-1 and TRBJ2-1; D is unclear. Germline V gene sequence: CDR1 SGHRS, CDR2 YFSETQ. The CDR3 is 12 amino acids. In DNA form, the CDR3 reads TGCGCCAGCAGCTTCTCCTACACTGAGCAGTTCTTC. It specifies CASSFSYTEQFF.

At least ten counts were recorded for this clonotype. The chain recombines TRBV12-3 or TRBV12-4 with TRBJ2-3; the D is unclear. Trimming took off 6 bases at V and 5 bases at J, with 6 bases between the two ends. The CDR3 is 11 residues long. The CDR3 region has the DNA TGTGCCAGCAGCTTTATAGATACGCAGTATTTT. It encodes CASSFIDTQYF.

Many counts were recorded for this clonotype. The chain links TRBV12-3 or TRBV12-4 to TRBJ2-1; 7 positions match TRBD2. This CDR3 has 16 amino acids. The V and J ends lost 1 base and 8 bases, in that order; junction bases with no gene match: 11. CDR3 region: CASSLGLGGSNDEQFF. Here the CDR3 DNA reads TGTGCCAGCAGTTTAGGTCTCGGCGGGAGTAACGATGAGCAGTTCTTC.

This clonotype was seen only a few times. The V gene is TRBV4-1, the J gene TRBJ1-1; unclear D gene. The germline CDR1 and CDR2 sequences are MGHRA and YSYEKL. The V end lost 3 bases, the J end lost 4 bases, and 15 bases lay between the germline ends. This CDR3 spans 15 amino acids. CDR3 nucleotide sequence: TGCGCCAGCAGCCAGTCTAGCGTCGGCGTCACTGAAGCTTTCTTT. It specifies CASSQSSVGVTEAFF.

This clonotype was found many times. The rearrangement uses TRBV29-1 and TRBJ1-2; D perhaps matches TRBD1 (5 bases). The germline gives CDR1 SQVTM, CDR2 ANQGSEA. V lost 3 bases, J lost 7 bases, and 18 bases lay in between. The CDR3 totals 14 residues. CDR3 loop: CSVEFGTLYFGYTF. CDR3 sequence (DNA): TGCAGCGTTGAGTTCGGGACTCTTTATTTTGGCTACACCTTC. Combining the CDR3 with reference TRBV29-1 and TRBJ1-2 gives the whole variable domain SAVISQKPSRDICQRGTSLTIQCQVDSQVTMMFWYRQQPGQSLTLIATANQGSEATYESGFVIDKFPISRPNLTFSTLTVSNMSPEDSSIYLCSVEFGTLYFGYTFGSGTRLTVV.

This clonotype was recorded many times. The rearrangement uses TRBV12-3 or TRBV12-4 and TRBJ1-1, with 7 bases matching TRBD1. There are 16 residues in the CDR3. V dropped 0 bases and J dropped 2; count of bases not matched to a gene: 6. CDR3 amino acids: CASSLAYRQGNTEAFF. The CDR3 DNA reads TGTGCCAGCAGTTTAGCGTACAGACAGGGAAACACTGAAGCTTTCTTT.

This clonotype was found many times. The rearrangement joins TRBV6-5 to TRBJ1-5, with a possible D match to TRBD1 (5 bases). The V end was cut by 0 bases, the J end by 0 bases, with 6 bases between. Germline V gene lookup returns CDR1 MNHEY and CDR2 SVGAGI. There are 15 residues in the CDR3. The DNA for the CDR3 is TGTGCCAGCAGTTACTCGGGGGATAGCAATCAGCCCCAGCATTTT. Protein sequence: CASSYSGDSNQPQHF.

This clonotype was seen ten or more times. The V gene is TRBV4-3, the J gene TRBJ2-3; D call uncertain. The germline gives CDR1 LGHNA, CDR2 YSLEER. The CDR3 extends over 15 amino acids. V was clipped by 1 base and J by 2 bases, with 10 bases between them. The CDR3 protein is CASSQGPIVTDTQYF. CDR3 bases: TGCGCCAGCAGCCAAGGGCCAATTGTCACAGATACGCAGTATTTT.

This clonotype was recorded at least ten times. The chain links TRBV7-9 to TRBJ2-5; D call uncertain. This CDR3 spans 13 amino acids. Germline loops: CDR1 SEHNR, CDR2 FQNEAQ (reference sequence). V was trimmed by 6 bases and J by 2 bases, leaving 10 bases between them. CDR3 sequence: CASSGRNQETQYF. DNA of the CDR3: TGTGCCAGCAGTGGACGGAATCAAGAGACCCAGTACTTC.

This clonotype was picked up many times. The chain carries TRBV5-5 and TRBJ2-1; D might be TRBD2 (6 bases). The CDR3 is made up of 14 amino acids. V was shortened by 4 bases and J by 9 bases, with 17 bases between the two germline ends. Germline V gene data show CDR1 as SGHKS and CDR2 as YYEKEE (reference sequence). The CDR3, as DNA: TGTGCCAGCAGCGGGGGGACGGGGGTCGGTGAGCAGTTCTTC. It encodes CASSGGTGVGEQFF.

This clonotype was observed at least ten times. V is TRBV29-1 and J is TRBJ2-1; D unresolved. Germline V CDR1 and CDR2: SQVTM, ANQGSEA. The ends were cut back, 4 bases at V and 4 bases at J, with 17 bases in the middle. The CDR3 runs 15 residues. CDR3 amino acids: CSVVGNMGLYNEQFF. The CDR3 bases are TGCAGCGTTGTCGGTAACATGGGTCTATACAATGAGCAGTTCTTC.

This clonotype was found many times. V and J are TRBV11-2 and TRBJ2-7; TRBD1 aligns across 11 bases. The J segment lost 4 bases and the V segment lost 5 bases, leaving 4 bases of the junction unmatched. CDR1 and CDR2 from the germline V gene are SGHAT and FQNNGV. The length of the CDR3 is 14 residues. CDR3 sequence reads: CASSPRDRGYEQYF. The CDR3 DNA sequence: TGTGCCAGCAGCCCAAGGGACAGGGGGTACGAGCAGTACTTC.

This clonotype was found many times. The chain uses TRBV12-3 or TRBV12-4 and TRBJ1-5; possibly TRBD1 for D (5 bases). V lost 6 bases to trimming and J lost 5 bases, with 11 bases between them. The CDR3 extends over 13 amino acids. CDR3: CASSQGLDQPQHF. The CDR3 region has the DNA TGTGCCAGCAGCCAGGGCTTGGATCAGCCCCAGCATTTT.

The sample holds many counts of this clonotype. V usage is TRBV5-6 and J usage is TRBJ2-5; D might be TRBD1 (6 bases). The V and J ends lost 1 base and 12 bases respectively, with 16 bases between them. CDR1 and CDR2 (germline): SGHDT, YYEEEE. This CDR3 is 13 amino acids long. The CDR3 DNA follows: TGTGCCAGCAGCTTGTTGGGACACAGATTCGAGTACTTC. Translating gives CASSLLGHRFEYF.

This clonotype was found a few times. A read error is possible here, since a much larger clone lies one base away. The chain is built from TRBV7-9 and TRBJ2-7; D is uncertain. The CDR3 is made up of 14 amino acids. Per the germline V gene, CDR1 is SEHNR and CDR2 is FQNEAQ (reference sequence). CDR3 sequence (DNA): TGTGCCAGCAGCTTAGGAGAAGGTCGGCTCGAGCAGTGCTTC. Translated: CASSLGEGRLEQCF. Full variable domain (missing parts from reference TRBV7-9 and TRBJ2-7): DTGVSQNPRHKITKRGQNVTFRCDPISEHNRLYWYRQTLGQGPEFLTYFQNEAQLEKSRLLSDRFSAERPKGSFSTLEIQRTEQGDSAMYLCASSLGEGRLEQCFGPGTRLTVT.

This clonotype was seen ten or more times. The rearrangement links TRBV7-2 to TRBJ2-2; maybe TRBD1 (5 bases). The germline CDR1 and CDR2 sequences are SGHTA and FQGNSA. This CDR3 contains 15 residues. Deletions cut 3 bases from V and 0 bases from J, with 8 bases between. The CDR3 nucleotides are TGTGCCAGCAGCTTCGGACAAACGAACACCGGGGAGCTGTTTTTT. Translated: CASSFGQTNTGELFF.

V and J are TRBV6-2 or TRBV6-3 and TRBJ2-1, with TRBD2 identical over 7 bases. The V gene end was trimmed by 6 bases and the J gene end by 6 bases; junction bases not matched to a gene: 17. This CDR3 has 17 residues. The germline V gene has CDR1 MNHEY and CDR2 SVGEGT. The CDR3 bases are TGTGCCAGCAGCCCCCTCTGGTTGGCGGGAGTAGCCAATGAGCAGTTCTTC. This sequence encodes CASSPLWLAGVANEQFF.